The next 4 T cell receptor beta chains were all read from a single sample in a study of T cell changes during pregnancy in multiple sclerosis. Profiled with immunoSEQ multiplex PCR; TCRdb holds only in-frame clones, not every one. Of under 65,000 clones listed, 93% are singletons. The sequencing here drew on CD8+ T cells from peripheral blood mononuclear cells, taken in the third trimester of pregnancy. The receptors were sampled from a female donor with multiple sclerosis, enrolled in a pregnancy study.

This chain connects TRBV5-6 to TRBJ1-2; 8 bases line up with TRBD1. This CDR3 region has 14 residues. Germline trimming cut 2 bases from V and 5 bases from J; bases unmatched to any gene: 5. Germline CDR1 and CDR2: SGHDT and YYEEEE. The CDR3 sequence: CASSLSGGGYGYTF. In nucleotides, the CDR3 is TGTGCCAGCAGCTTATCAGGGGGCGGGTATGGCTACACCTTC.

V and J are TRBV9 and TRBJ1-1; perhaps TRBD1 as D (5 bases). V lost 4 bases and J 1 base, leaving 26 bases between the germline ends. Germline lookup yields CDR1 SGDLS and CDR2 YYNGEE. This CDR3 region has 19 residues. CDR3 sequence reads: CASSPLLSQGHYQNTEAFF. The CDR3 DNA reads TGTGCCAGCAGCCCCCTCTTGAGCCAGGGCCATTATCAGAACACTGAAGCTTTCTTT.

The chain has TRBV28 and TRBJ1-5, with 8 bases aligning to TRBD1. This CDR3 is 14 amino acids long. Trimming removed 3 bases from V and 7 bases from J; junction bases left unmatched: 5. Germline loops: CDR1 MDHEN, CDR2 SYDVKM. DNA of the CDR3: TGTGCCAGCAGTTTCCGACAGGGGCGGCAGCCCCAGCATTTT. This encodes CASSFRQGRQPQHF.

The rearrangement links TRBV19 to TRBJ2-1, with D perhaps matching TRBD2 (5 bases). The CDR3 spans 16 residues. V was pared by 9 bases and J by 2 bases, with 20 bases between. The germline CDR1 and CDR2 sequences are LNHDA and SQIVND (reference sequence). The CDR3 coding sequence is TGTGCCAGCTCGCCACTACCTGGACTTACCTACAATGAGCAGTTCTTC. As protein: CASSPLPGLTYNEQFF.